The 27 T cell receptor beta chains given below trace back to one sample, sequenced in a study of blood T cells in healthy people across ages (dated by TCRdb to the mid-2010s). Library prep was done by 5' RACE. For sequencing, an Illumina HiSeq 2500 was employed. A second roughly 7 to 11 cycle PCR used a sample-barcoded 5' primer and a J-beta primer mix. The public reads were reprocessed in TCRdb via fastp at Q25 and MiXCR, keeping in-frame beta chains. CDR3 protein sequences are deduplicated, and each keeps its most common genes and DNA. The sample yields more than 1,000,000 distinct CDR3 sequences; almost 25% were counted once. Of the sample, approximately 0.79% falls within the top ten clones. This sample also appeared in a second study, on T cells of mothers and their children.

Sequenced input: blood. The receptors originated from a girl aged 2 to 10 in good health.

The sample holds a few counts of this clonotype. The rearrangement uses TRBV13 and TRBJ2-7, with D tentatively TRBD2 (5 bases). The germline V gene has CDR1 PRHDT and CDR2 FYEKMQ (reference sequence). The CDR3 is 12 residues long. Trimming stripped 5 bases from V and 7 bases from J, with 12 bases between. The CDR3: CASSAYRGEQYF. CDR3 nucleotides: TGTGCCAGCAGCGCATATCGCGGGGAGCAGTACTTC. Full variable domain (rest looked up from reference TRBV13 and TRBJ2-7): AAGVIQSPRHLIKEKRETATLKCYPIPRHDTVYWYQQGPGQDPQFLISFYEKMQSDKGSIPDRFSAQQFSDYHSELNMSSLELGDSALYFCASSAYRGEQYFGPGTRLTVT.

The rearrangement joins TRBV11-3 to TRBJ2-3; 8 bases line up with TRBD2. Germline values: CDR1 SGHNT, CDR2 YENEEA. The CDR3 covers 15 residues. The junction had 4 bases not matched to a gene; V was cut back by 3 bases and J by 2 bases. The CDR3 is CASSFAGGLTDTQYF. The CDR3 nucleotides read TGTGCCAGCAGCTTCGCGGGAGGCCTCACAGATACGCAGTATTTT.

A few counts support this clonotype. V and J are TRBV7-8 and TRBJ2-6; unclear D gene. CDR3 length equals 15 residues. V was pared by 2 bases and J by 0 bases, with 5 bases between. From germline, CDR1 is SGHVS and CDR2 FQNEAQ. The CDR3 DNA reads TGTGCCAGCAGCTTATGGATCTCTGGGGCCAACGTCCTGACTTTC. Amino acid sequence: CASSLWISGANVLTF.

Turning to this clonotype: One junction end disagrees with the germline gene, perhaps due to a read error. V gene TRBV6-5 combines with J gene TRBJ2-5, with 9 bases aligning to TRBD2. The CDR3 runs to 15 residues. Per the germline V gene, CDR1 is MNHEY and CDR2 is SVGAGI. This CDR3 is CASSGAGGGEEPQYF. Here the CDR3 DNA reads TGTGCCAGCAGCGGAGCGGGAGGTGGTGAAGAGCCCCAGTACTTC.

The table lists this clonotype with a few counts. CDR3 nucleotides: TGTGCCAGCTCACCACGGGCAGGGAAGAACACTGAAGCTTTCTTT. This sequence encodes CASSPRAGKNTEAFF. The rearrangement links TRBV18 to TRBJ1-1, with TRBD1 as a possible D gene (5 bases). The CDR3 is 15 residues long. Germline loops: CDR1 KGHSH, CDR2 LQKENI. V was clipped by 1 base and J by 1 base, with 10 bases between them.

This rearrangement joins TRBV5-1 to TRBJ2-1; D unclear. The J call could be wrong; TRBJ2-5 is a better fit for the DNA end. The CDR3 extends over 14 amino acids. The germline gives CDR1 SGHRS, CDR2 YFSETQ. The CDR3 loop is CASSWNLQEETQYF. CDR3 nucleotides: TGCGCCAGCAGCTGGAACTTACAAGAAGAGACCCAGTACTTC.

This clonotype was counted between two and nine times. This chain links TRBV12-3 or TRBV12-4 with TRBJ2-1; 13 positions agree with TRBD2. This CDR3 contains 14 residues. Germline trimming cut 8 bases from V and 7 bases from J; bases unmatched to any gene: 5. The CDR3 sequence is CASGLAGERNEQFF. The CDR3 coding sequence is TGTGCCAGCGGACTAGCGGGAGAAAGGAATGAGCAGTTCTTC.

CDR3 loop: CASGGGRAYNEQFF. DNA for the CDR3: TGTGCCAGCGGTGGGGGAAGGGCCTACAATGAGCAGTTCTTC. This chain links TRBV7-2 with TRBJ2-1; perhaps D is TRBD1 or TRBD2 (5 bases each). The CDR3 covers 14 residues. Trimming left V 8 bases short and J 2 bases short, with 13 bases between. The V gene's germline CDR1 is SGHTA and CDR2 FQGNSA.

This clonotype occurred a few times. This chain joins TRBV6-2 or TRBV6-3 and TRBJ1-1; tentatively, D is TRBD1 (6 bases). The CDR3 length is 18 residues. V shed 5 bases and J shed 1 base, with 23 bases lying between them. Germline CDR1 is MNHEY and CDR2 is SVGEGT. CDR3 DNA sequence: TGTGCCAGCAGTCTCACTACTCGACAGGCCCTACCGAACACTGAAGCTTTCTTT. Translating it yields CASSLTTRQALPNTEAFF.

This rearrangement joins TRBV6-1 to TRBJ2-5, with D possibly matching TRBD1 (5 bases). Trimming cost V 3 bases and J 5 bases, with 13 bases left between them. Germline CDR1 and CDR2: MNHNS and SASEGT. The CDR3 runs 14 residues. CDR3 DNA sequence: TGTGCCAGCAGTGAGAGTTGGAAGGGGGAGACCCAGTACTTC. Translated: CASSESWKGETQYF.

A single count supports this clonotype. The chain couples TRBV7-9 to TRBJ2-5; D perhaps matches TRBD2 (6 bases). The J call may not be correct, given that the DNA end is closer to TRBJ2-1. Per the germline V gene, CDR1 is SEHNR and CDR2 is FQNEAQ (reference sequence). The CDR3 runs 15 residues. For the CDR3, the DNA is TGTGCCAGCAGCTTAGTGTTCGCGGGGCCCAATGAGCAGTTCTTC. It is translated as CASSLVFAGPNEQFF.

This clonotype was recorded a few times. The chain uses TRBV29-1 and TRBJ2-5; D is ambiguous. CDR1 and CDR2 (germline): SQVTM, ANQGSEA. V was clipped by 5 bases and J by 3 bases, with 10 bases between them. The CDR3 covers 12 residues. This CDR3 is CSVLPGEETQYF. The DNA for the CDR3 is TGCAGCGTTTTACCTGGAGAAGAGACCCAGTACTTC.

The chain has TRBV12-3 or TRBV12-4 and TRBJ1-5, with D tentatively TRBD1 (5 bases). The ends were cut back, 0 bases at V and 9 bases at J, with 15 bases in the middle. The CDR3 runs 15 residues. The CDR3 DNA reads as TGTGCCAGCAGTTTAGCGGGGCCACAGGTAAGGCCCCAGCATTTT. This translates into CASSLAGPQVRPQHF.

The chain combines TRBV5-1 with TRBJ2-5; TRBD2 matches at 8 bases. This CDR3 spans 14 amino acids. Trimming at V came to 4 bases and at J to 5 bases, leaving 7 bases not matched to a gene. Germline V gene sequence: CDR1 SGHRS, CDR2 YFSETQ. The CDR3 DNA reads TGCGCCAGCAGCGGAGCTAGCGGGCTGGAGACCCAGTACTTC. Its protein product is CASSGASGLETQYF.

The chain has TRBV4-2 and TRBJ2-3; tentative D call: TRBD2 (5 bases). CDR1 is LGHNA and CDR2 is YNFKEQ in the germline V gene. CDR3 size: 13 residues. Trimming took off 3 bases at V and 7 bases at J, with 11 bases between the two ends. Here the CDR3 reads CASSQSLDNTQYF. CDR3 nucleotides: TGTGCCAGCAGCCAGTCACTAGACAATACGCAGTATTTT.

V and J are TRBV28 and TRBJ2-4; possibly TRBD2 for D (7 bases). CDR1 and CDR2 from the germline V gene are MDHEN and SYDVKM. The CDR3 is 16 residues long. The ends were cut back, 5 bases at V and 0 bases at J, with 14 bases in the middle. The CDR3 protein is CASSGGVTGAKNIQYF. For the CDR3, the DNA is TGTGCCAGCAGTGGGGGGGTGACAGGAGCCAAAAACATTCAGTACTTC.

This clonotype came up a few times. J is TRBJ2-7 and V is TRBV7-9; D remains ambiguous. Germline assignment: CDR1 SEHNR and CDR2 FQNEAQ (reference sequence). With 1 base removed from V and 4 bases from J, the gap between germline ends came to 17 bases. The CDR3 sequence is 16 residues long. The CDR3 spells CASSLDSGPLVYEQYF. The CDR3 DNA is TGTGCCAGCAGCTTAGATTCCGGGCCCCTTGTTTACGAGCAGTACTTC.

This clonotype was detected only a few times. The genes are TRBV7-9 and TRBJ2-7; D is perhaps TRBD1 (7 bases). Germline loops: CDR1 SEHNR, CDR2 FQNEAQ (reference sequence). Trimming took 5 bases from V and 6 from J, leaving 14 bases between them. The CDR3 sequence is 13 residues long. The DNA of the CDR3 is TGTGCCAGCAGCAACCCAGGGGGGCGCGAGCAGTACTTC. Amino acids: CASSNPGGREQYF. Complete variable domain (other parts from reference TRBV7-9 and TRBJ2-7): DTGVSQNPRHKITKRGQNVTFRCDPISEHNRLYWYRQTLGQGPEFLTYFQNEAQLEKSRLLSDRFSAERPKGSFSTLEIQRTEQGDSAMYLCASSNPGGREQYFGPGTRLTVT.

The gene calls are TRBV4-1 and TRBJ2-7, with D possibly being TRBD1 (5 bases). This CDR3 is 14 amino acids long. The germline CDR1 and CDR2 sequences are MGHRA and YSYEKL. The V end lost 6 bases, the J end lost 2 bases, and 14 bases lay between the germline ends. DNA of the CDR3: TGCGCCAGCAGTCAACCAGGGATGACCTACGAGCAGTACTTC. It yields the protein CASSQPGMTYEQYF.

V usage is TRBV4-2 and J usage is TRBJ2-5; maybe TRBD2 (5 bases). Germline CDR1 and CDR2: LGHNA and YNFKEQ. V was pared by 1 base and J by 1 base, with 7 bases between. This CDR3 has 14 residues. This CDR3 reads CASSQGGSQETQYF. DNA for the CDR3: TGTGCCAGCAGCCAAGGAGGGAGCCAAGAGACCCAGTACTTC.

This chain uses TRBV6-6 with TRBJ1-6; D ambiguous. CDR1 is MNHNY and CDR2 is SVGAGI in the germline V gene (reference sequence). V was pared by 10 bases and J by 3 bases, with 13 bases between. The CDR3 spans 14 residues. The chain's CDR3 is CAITNRDYNSPLHF. CDR3 nucleotide sequence: TGTGCCATTACCAACCGGGACTATAATTCACCCCTCCACTTT.

The V gene is TRBV5-6, the J gene TRBJ2-1, with D hard to call. Germline V gene lookup returns CDR1 SGHDT and CDR2 YYEEEE. The CDR3 is 14 residues long. The V end lost 3 bases, the J end lost 7 bases, and 14 bases lay between the germline ends. In DNA form, the CDR3 reads TGTGCCAGCAGCTCGACATACGGCGTAAATGAGCAGTTCTTC. This gives the protein CASSSTYGVNEQFF.

This clonotype was observed many times. V is TRBV5-1 and J is TRBJ2-5; TRBD2 matches at 16 bases. Germline V CDR1 and CDR2: SGHRS, YFSETQ. J lost 5 bases, V lost 4 bases, and 2 bases had no gene match. CDR3 length: 15 residues. CDR3 in DNA: TGCGCCAGCAGCAAGGGACTAGCGGGAGGGGAGACCCAGTACTTC. It yields the protein CASSKGLAGGETQYF.

The V gene is TRBV12-3 or TRBV12-4, the J gene TRBJ2-7, with D unresolved. The V end was cut by 3 bases, the J end by 6 bases, with 12 bases between. The CDR3 runs to 13 residues. The CDR3 loop is CASSLGPTAEQYF. CDR3 in DNA: TGTGCCAGCAGTTTGGGTCCGACCGCCGAGCAGTACTTC.

This clonotype was detected a few times. The chain carries TRBV29-1 and TRBJ2-1; a weak D match, TRBD2 (6 bases). Trimming took off 7 bases at V and 2 bases at J, with 15 bases between the two ends. The germline gives CDR1 SQVTM, CDR2 ANQGSEA. The CDR3 runs 14 residues. The CDR3: CSAIPGLAYNEQFF. For the CDR3, the DNA is TGCAGCGCTATTCCGGGACTTGCCTACAATGAGCAGTTCTTC.

This clonotype was detected a few times. The rearrangement links TRBV2 to TRBJ2-5; D possibly matches TRBD1 or TRBD2 (5 bases each). Near its end, the DNA agrees better with TRBJ2-1, so the J call may be wrong. CDR1 and CDR2 from the germline V gene are SNHLY and FYNNEI. The CDR3 has 13 residues. Here the CDR3 reads CASSEQGGGEQFF. CDR3 DNA: TGTGCCAGCAGTGAACAGGGTGGAGGTGAGCAGTTCTTC.

This clonotype has only a few counts. The V call is TRBV6-4, the J call TRBJ1-1, with a weak D call TRBD1 (5 bases). Trimming left V 0 bases short and J 0 bases short, with 14 bases between. The CDR3 is 17 residues long. The germline V gene encodes CDR1 MRHNA and CDR2 SNTAGT. The DNA for the CDR3 is TGTGCCAGCAGTGACTCGAGATCAGGGCACCTGAACACTGAAGCTTTCTTT. This encodes CASSDSRSGHLNTEAFF.